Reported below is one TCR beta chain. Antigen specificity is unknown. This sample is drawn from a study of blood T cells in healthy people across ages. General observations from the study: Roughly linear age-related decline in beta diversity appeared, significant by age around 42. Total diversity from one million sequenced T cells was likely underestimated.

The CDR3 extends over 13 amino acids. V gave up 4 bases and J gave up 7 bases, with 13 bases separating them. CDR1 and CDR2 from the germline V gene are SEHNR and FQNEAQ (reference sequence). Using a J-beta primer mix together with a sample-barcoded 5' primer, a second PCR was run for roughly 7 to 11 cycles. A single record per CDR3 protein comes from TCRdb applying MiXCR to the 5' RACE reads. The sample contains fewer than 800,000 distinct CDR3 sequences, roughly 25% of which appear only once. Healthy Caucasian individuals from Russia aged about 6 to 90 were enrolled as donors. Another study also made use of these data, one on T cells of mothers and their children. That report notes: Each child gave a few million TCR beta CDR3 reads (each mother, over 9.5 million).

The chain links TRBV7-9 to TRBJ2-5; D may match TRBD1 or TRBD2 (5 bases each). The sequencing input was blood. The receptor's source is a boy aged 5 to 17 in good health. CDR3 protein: CASSSLGTGTQYF. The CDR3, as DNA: TGTGCCAGCAGCTCCCTTGGGACCGGGACCCAGTACTTC.